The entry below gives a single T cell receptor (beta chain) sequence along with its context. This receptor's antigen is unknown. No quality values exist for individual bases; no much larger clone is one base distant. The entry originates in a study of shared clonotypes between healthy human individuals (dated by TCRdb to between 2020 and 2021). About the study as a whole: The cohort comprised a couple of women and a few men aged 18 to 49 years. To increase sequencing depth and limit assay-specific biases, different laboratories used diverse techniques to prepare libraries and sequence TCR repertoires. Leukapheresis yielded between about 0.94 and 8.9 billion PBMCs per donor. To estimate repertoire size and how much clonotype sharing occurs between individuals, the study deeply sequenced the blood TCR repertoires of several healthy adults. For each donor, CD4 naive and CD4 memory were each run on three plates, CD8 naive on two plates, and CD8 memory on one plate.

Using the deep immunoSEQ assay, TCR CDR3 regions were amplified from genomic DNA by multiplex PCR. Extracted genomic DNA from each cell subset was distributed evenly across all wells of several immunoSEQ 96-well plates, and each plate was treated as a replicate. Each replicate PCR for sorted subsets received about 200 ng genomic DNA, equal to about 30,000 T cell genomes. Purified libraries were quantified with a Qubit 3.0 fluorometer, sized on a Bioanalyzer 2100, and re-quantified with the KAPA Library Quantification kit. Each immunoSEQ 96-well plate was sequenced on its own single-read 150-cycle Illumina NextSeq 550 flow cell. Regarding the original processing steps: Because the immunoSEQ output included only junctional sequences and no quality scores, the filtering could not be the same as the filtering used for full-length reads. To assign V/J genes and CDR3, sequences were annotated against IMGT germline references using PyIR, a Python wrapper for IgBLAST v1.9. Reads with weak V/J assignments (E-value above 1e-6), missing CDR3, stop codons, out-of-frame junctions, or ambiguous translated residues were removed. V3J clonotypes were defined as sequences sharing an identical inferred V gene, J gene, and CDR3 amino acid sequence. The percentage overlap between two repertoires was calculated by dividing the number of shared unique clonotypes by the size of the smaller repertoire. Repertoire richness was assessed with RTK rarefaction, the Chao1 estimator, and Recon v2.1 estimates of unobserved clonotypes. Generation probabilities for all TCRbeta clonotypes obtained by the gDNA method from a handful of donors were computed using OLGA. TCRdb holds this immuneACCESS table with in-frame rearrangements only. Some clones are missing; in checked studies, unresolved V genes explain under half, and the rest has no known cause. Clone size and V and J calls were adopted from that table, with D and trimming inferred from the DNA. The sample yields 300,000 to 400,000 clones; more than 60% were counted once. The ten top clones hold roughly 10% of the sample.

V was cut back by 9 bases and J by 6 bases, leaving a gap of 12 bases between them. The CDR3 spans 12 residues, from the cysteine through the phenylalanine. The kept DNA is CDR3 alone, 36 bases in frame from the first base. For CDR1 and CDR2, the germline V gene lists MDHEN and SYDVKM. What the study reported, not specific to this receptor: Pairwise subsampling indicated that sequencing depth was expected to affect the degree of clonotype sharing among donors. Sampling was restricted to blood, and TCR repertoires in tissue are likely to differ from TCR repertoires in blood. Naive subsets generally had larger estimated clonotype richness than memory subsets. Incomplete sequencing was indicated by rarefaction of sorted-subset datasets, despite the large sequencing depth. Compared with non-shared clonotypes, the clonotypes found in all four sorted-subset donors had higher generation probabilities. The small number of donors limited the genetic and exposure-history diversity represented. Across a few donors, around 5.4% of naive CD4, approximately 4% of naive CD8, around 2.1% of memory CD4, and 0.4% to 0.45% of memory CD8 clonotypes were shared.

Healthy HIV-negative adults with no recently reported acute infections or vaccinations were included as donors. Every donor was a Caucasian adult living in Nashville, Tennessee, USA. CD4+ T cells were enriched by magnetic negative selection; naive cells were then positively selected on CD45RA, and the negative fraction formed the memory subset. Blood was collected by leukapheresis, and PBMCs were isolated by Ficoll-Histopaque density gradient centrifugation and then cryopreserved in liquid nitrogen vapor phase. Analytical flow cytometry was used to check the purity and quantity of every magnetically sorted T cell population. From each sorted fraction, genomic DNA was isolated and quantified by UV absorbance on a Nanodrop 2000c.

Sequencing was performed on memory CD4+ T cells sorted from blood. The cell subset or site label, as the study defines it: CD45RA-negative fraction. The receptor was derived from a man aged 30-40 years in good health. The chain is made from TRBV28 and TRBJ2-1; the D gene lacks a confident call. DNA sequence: TGTGCCAGTATTGAGCCCCCCAATGAGCAGTTCTTC. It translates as CASIEPPNEQFF.